The 21 T cell receptor beta chains below were found in one sample sequenced in a study of memory CD4+ T cells and cytomegalovirus serostatus. The sort gate was single viable CD3+CD4+CD8-CD45RO+ cells for memory CD4+ T cells. TCRdb keeps only in-frame clones here, not all; method: immunoSEQ multiplex PCR. The repertoire has some 46,000 clones, around 77% of them found once; the top ten carry approximately 0.6%. Sequenced input: memory CD4+ T cells from blood. The receptors derive from an adult in good health and CMV-seronegative.

This clone was found a few times. This chain connects TRBV19 to TRBJ1-4; D gene ambiguous. Germline CDR1 reads LNHDA; CDR2 reads SQIVND (reference sequence). The CDR3 totals 14 residues. The ends were cut back, 3 bases at V and 5 bases at J, with 10 bases in the middle. The CDR3 nucleotides are TGTGCCAGTAGTATCGGGCCCACCAATGAAAAACTGTTTTTT. Translated, it gives CASSIGPTNEKLFF.

The chain has TRBV7-9 and TRBJ2-1; 7 nucleotides match TRBD2. This CDR3 comprises 14 residues. Germline CDR1 reads SEHNR; CDR2 reads FQNEAQ (reference sequence). Trimming removed 7 bases from V and 5 bases from J; junction bases left unmatched: 8. Written as DNA, the CDR3 is TGTGCCAGCACCGGGGGGAATCAGCACAATGAGCAGTTCTTC. Translation: CASTGGNQHNEQFF. Filled out from reference TRBV7-9 and TRBJ2-1, the complete variable domain reads DTGVSQNPRHKITKRGQNVTFRCDPISEHNRLYWYRQTLGQGPEFLTYFQNEAQLEKSRLLSDRFSAERPKGSFSTLEIQRTEQGDSAMYLCASTGGNQHNEQFFGPGTRLTVL.

The rearrangement links TRBV7-3 to TRBJ2-7, with no clear D. This CDR3 region has 18 residues. CDR1 and CDR2 from the germline V gene are SGHTA and FQGTGA. The V and J ends lost 7 bases and 3 bases respectively, with 28 bases between them. The CDR3 nucleotides read TGTGCCAGCACCCCCCCCGTCTTCCGGGCCTACAACCTCTACGAGCAGTACTTC. As protein: CASTPPVFRAYNLYEQYF.

The V gene is TRBV9, the J gene TRBJ2-1; 13 nucleotides align to TRBD2. Germline V CDR1 and CDR2: SGDLS, YYNGEE. The CDR3 has 16 residues. The junction had 8 bases not matched to a gene; V was cut back by 7 bases and J by 4 bases. CDR3 loop: CASGRLAGGLYNEQFF. The CDR3 nucleotides read TGTGCCAGCGGCCGACTAGCGGGGGGACTTTACAATGAGCAGTTCTTC.

The V gene is TRBV7-2, the J gene TRBJ1-5; maybe TRBD1 (5 bases). Trimming removed 2 bases at V and 6 bases at J, with 11 bases between. The CDR3 length is 14 residues. Germline assignment: CDR1 SGHTA and CDR2 FQGNSA. The CDR3 nucleotides read TGTGCCAGCAGCTTAAAGGGGTCGGGTCAGCCCCAGCATTTT. As protein: CASSLKGSGQPQHF.

To note about this clone: The DNA is left out, because the CDR3 cannot be placed on it with certainty; the CDR3 is given as TCRdb lists it. The chain uses TRBV30 and TRBJ2-5; the D call of TRBD2 is as the table states it, not checked on the DNA. The CDR3 spans 17 amino acids, including both terminal residues. CDR1 and CDR2 from the germline V gene are GTSNPN and SVGIG (reference sequence). The CDR3 sequence: CAWSVGFGSGDQETQYF.

This clone has just a few counts. The rearrangement links TRBV9 to TRBJ2-3, with TRBD2 matching over 8 bases. The CDR3 consists of 15 residues. The germline gives CDR1 SGDLS, CDR2 YYNGEE. V was clipped by 0 bases and J by 5 bases; unmatched bases: 5. The CDR3 region is CASSVAGGAGDTQYF. In DNA form, the CDR3 reads TGTGCCAGCAGCGTAGCCGGGGGGGCCGGAGATACGCAGTATTTT. The variable domain in full, with the rest retrieved from reference TRBV9 and TRBJ2-3, is DSGVTQTPKHLITATGQRVTLRCSPRSGDLSVYWYQQSLDQGLQFLIQYYNGEERAKGNILERFSAQQFPDLHSELNLSSLELGDSALYFCASSVAGGAGDTQYFGPGTRLTVL.

The V call is TRBV9, the J call TRBJ2-5; D unresolved. V was trimmed by 2 bases and J by 4 bases, leaving 15 bases between them. The CDR3 runs to 15 residues. The germline gives CDR1 SGDLS, CDR2 YYNGEE. The CDR3 loop reads CASSVAPHKAETQYF. The CDR3 bases are TGTGCCAGCAGCGTCGCCCCCCACAAGGCAGAGACCCAGTACTTC.

The chain uses TRBV9 and TRBJ1-6, with 7 bases matching TRBD1. The CDR3 loop spans 16 amino acids. V shed 1 base and J 10 bases; nucleotides not matched to a gene: 11. Germline V gene data show CDR1 as SGDLS and CDR2 as YYNGEE. In nucleotides, the CDR3 is TGTGCCAGCAGCGTACAAGGGGGAGGGGGCCAATCACCCCTCCACTTT. Its translation is CASSVQGGGGQSPLHF.

The chain recombines TRBV4-1 with TRBJ1-2; D is possibly TRBD1 (6 bases). CDR1 MGHRA and CDR2 YSYEKL come from the germline V gene. Trimming stripped 4 bases from V and 0 bases from J, with 15 bases between. The CDR3 is made up of 16 amino acids. The CDR3 DNA follows: TGCGCCAGCAGCCGAACACCGGGACAAGCTAACTATGGCTACACCTTC. It specifies CASSRTPGQANYGYTF.

J is TRBJ1-1 and V is TRBV9, with unresolved D. V lost 1 base to trimming and J lost 8 bases, with 12 bases between them. Germline V gene sequence: CDR1 SGDLS, CDR2 YYNGEE. The length of the CDR3 is 13 residues. The CDR3: CASSVTGGMEAFF. CDR3 coding DNA: TGTGCCAGCAGCGTAACGGGAGGGATGGAAGCTTTCTTT.

The rearrangement links TRBV7-9 to TRBJ1-6; 7 bases match TRBD1. CDR3 length: 16 residues. Germline values: CDR1 SEHNR, CDR2 FQNEAQ (reference sequence). J lost 7 bases, V lost 4 bases, and 10 bases had no gene match. The CDR3 loop is CASSSALQGKNSPLHF. In nucleotides, the CDR3 is TGTGCCAGCAGCTCGGCATTACAGGGGAAGAATTCACCCCTCCACTTT.

V gene TRBV5-6 combines with J gene TRBJ1-3; D gene uncertain. The CDR3 has 14 residues. V dropped 2 bases and J dropped 4 bases, with 10 bases sitting between them. The germline V gene encodes CDR1 SGHDT and CDR2 YYEEEE. CDR3 sequence: CASSFDMVGNTIYF. The CDR3 nucleotides read TGTGCCAGCAGCTTCGACATGGTAGGAAACACCATATATTTT. Using reference TRBV5-6 and TRBJ1-3 for the parts outside the CDR3, the full variable domain is DAGVTQSPTHLIKTRGQQVTLRCSPKSGHDTVSWYQQALGQGPQFIFQYYEEEERQRGNFPDRFSGHQFPNYSSELNVNALLLGDSALYLCASSFDMVGNTIYFGEGSWLTVV.

DNA for the CDR3: TGTGCCAGCAGCTTAGAGGGACTGGATGGCTACACCTTC. This codes for CASSLEGLDGYTF. V usage is TRBV11-1 and J usage is TRBJ1-2; D possibly corresponds to TRBD1 (5 bases). Germline V lookup: CDR1 SGHAT, CDR2 FQDESV (reference sequence). This CDR3 has 13 residues. Trimming shortened V by 1 base and J by 6 bases, and 9 bases separated the two germline ends.

The chain is built from TRBV7-2 and TRBJ2-5; TRBD2 agrees at 7 bases. The CDR3 contains 16 residues. CDR1 SGHTA and CDR2 FQGNSA come from the germline V gene. The trim removed 1 base at V and 2 bases at J, leaving 7 bases unmatched. CDR3 sequence (DNA): TGTGCCAGCAGCTTAGGAGCTAGCGGTGGGCAAGAGACCCAGTACTTC. It encodes CASSLGASGGQETQYF.

This chain uses TRBV7-8 with TRBJ2-7; D remains unclear. The CDR3 runs to 13 residues. V was pared by 5 bases and J by 5 bases, with 13 bases between. In germline, CDR1 is SGHVS, CDR2 FQNEAQ. CDR3 in amino acids: CASSPPRFNEQYF. CDR3 nucleotide sequence: TGTGCCAGCAGCCCCCCTCGGTTTAACGAGCAGTACTTC.

This clone turned up a few times. V and J are TRBV4-1 and TRBJ1-2; possibly TRBD1 for D (5 bases). CDR3 length equals 16 residues. Germline CDR1 and CDR2: MGHRA and YSYEKL. Trimming left V 2 bases short and J 0 bases short, with 13 bases between. The CDR3 here is CASSQWGEATNYGYTF. In nucleotides, the CDR3 is TGCGCCAGCAGCCAATGGGGGGAAGCAACTAACTATGGCTACACCTTC.

The chain joins TRBV2 to TRBJ1-4; TRBD1 matches 7 bases. This CDR3 contains 16 residues. Trimming cost V 10 bases and J 0 bases; bases outside gene matches: 11. Germline-derived CDR1 and CDR2 are SNHLY and FYNNEI. The CDR3 DNA is TGTGCCACCTTGGCCGGGACAGTCGCAACTAATGAAAAACTGTTTTTT. It encodes CATLAGTVATNEKLFF.

The gene calls are TRBV20-1 and TRBJ2-5; D is ambiguous. Deletions cut 3 bases from V and 3 bases from J, with 2 bases between. Per germline, CDR1 DFQATT and CDR2 SNEGSKA (reference sequence). The CDR3 totals 10 residues. CDR3 in DNA: TGCAGTGCTAGCAAAGAGACCCAGTACTTC. Its translation is CSASKETQYF.

The chain employs TRBV18 and TRBJ2-5; TRBD1 agrees at 8 bases. The CDR3 runs to 15 residues. V gave up 1 base and J gave up 4 bases; unmatched junction bases: 5. Per the germline V gene, CDR1 is KGHSH and CDR2 is LQKENI. CDR3 sequence (DNA): TGTGCCAGCTCACCACAGTCTGGGACAGGAGAGACCCAGTACTTC. It is translated as CASSPQSGTGETQYF. Full variable domain (missing parts from reference TRBV18 and TRBJ2-5): NAGVMQNPRHLVRRRGQEARLRCSPMKGHSHVYWYRQLPEEGLKFMVYLQKENIIDESGMPKERFSAEFPKEGPSILRIQQVVRGDSAAYFCASSPQSGTGETQYFGPGTRLLVL.

The gene calls are TRBV7-2 and TRBJ2-5; 9 bases map to TRBD1. This CDR3 is built from 15 residues. The V segment lost 1 base and the J segment 5 bases; nucleotides outside the gene matches: 5. Germline V CDR1 and CDR2: SGHTA, FQGNSA. This CDR3 reads CASSLGQGGRETQYF. CDR3 in DNA: TGTGCCAGCAGCTTAGGACAGGGGGGTAGGGAGACCCAGTACTTC.